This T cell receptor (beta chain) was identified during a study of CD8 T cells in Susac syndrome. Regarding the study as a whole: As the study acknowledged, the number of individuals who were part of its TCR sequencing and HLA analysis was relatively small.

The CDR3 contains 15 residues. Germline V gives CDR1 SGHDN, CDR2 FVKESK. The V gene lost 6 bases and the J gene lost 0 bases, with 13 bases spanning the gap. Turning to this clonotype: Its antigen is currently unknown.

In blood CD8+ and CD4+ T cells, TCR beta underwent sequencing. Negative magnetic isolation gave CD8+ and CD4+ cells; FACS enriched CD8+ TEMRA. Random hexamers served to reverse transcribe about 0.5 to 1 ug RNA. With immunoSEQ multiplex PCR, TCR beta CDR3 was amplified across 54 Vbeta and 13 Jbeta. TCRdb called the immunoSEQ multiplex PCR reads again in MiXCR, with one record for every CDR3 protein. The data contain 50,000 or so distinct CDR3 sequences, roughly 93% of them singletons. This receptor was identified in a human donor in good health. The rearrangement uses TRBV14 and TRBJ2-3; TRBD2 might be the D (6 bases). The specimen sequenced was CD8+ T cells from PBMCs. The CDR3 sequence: CASSRDWGSTDTQYF. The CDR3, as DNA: TGTGCCAGCAGTCGGGACTGGGGTAGCACAGATACGCAGTATTTT.